This T cell receptor beta chain comes out of a study of T-cell reconstitution after alpha-beta-depleted transplantation in children listed by TCRdb under 2016. Regarding the research as a whole: Using TCR repertoire profiling, the study quantitatively followed how T-cell immune reconstitution unfolded in children after TCRalphabeta/CD19-depleted allogeneic hematopoietic cell transplantation.

The library was built by means of PCR. TCRdb records Illumina HiSeq 2500 as the sequencer. TCR libraries were prepared with molecular barcoding, using unique molecular identifiers to normalize TCRbeta repertoire quantification. TCRdb reworked the public reads: Q25 trimming with fastp, MiXCR clone assembly, productive beta chains retained. Under each unique CDR3 protein, matching rows form one entry showing the most common genes and DNA. In this sample the table shows around 530,000 distinct CDR3 sequences, 32% of which occur a single time. The top ten constitute roughly 2.5% of the sample. This clonotype was recorded a few times. Its cognate antigen has yet to be identified. One base away there is no much larger clone; base qualities are not given. Its CDR3 holds 17 amino acids, cysteine through phenylalanine. Only the CDR3 region is kept as DNA, spanning 51 bases read in frame from base 1. Germline trimming amounts to 7 bases on V and 8 bases on J, with 19 as the count of junction bases outside the gene matches.

Here the sequenced sample was PBMCs from the stem cell graft donor, taken from the stem cell graft. The sequence derives from a human donor who donated a stem cell graft to a child with aplastic anemia. The sequence is built from TRBV7-1 and TRBJ2-1, with 8 central nucleotides matching TRBD2. TRBV7-1 is an open reading frame whose function is uncertain. The base sequence is TGTGCCAGCACCCCACAATCAGTAGCGGGAAAAGTAGATGAGCAGTTCTTC. The resulting protein is CASTPQSVAGKVDEQFF.